A selection of T cell receptor beta chains follows, all from one sample in a study of blood T cell repertoires in COVID-19. TCRdb's copy holds only in-frame clones and misses some; the assay was immunoSEQ multiplex PCR. The data show 55,000 to 75,000 clones, about 80% seen once. Sequenced material: peripheral blood. These receptors were obtained from an older man with COVID-19, enrolled during active disease. The CDR3 runs from the conserved cysteine through the conserved F or W. The D gene is left open where the match is weak. Clone sizes are given selectively: once, few, many, or a class where the clone is expanded.

J gene: TRBJ1-1
D gene: .
clone size: .
V gene: TRBV9
CDR3 DNA: TGTGCCAGCAGCGTAGAAGGGGCAGGGACTGAAGCTTTCTTT
CDR3 protein: CASSVEGAGTEAFF

J gene: TRBJ2-1
D gene: TRBD1
clone size: .
V gene: TRBV6-5
CDR3 DNA: TGTGCCAGCAGCCCCCCCGGACAGGGGGCAGTTCGGCAGTTCTTC
CDR3 protein: CASSPPGQGAVRQFF

J gene: TRBJ2-3
D gene: TRBD1
clone size: .
V gene: TRBV7-2
CDR3 DNA: TGTGCCAGCAGCCAGACCGGGACAGGGGGCGCAGATACGCAGTATTTT
CDR3 protein: CASSQTGTGGADTQYF

J gene: TRBJ2-1
D gene: TRBD2
clone size: .
V gene: TRBV3-1/TRBV3-2
CDR3 DNA: TGTGCCAGCAGCCTAAAACGGACTAGCGGAGATTACAATGAGCAGTTCTTC
CDR3 protein: CASSLKRTSGDYNEQFF

J gene: TRBJ2-5
D gene: TRBD2
clone size: .
V gene: TRBV6-5
CDR3 DNA: TGTGCCAGCAGTTACTCGACTAGCGGGTTAGGGGAGACCCAGTACTTC
CDR3 protein: CASSYSTSGLGETQYF

J gene: TRBJ1-4
D gene: TRBD1
clone size: few
V gene: TRBV7-3
CDR3 DNA: TGTGCCAGCAGCCCCACCGGGACAGCTAATGAAAAACTGTTTTTT
CDR3 protein: CASSPTGTANEKLFF

J gene: TRBJ2-7
D gene: .
clone size: .
V gene: TRBV10-3
CDR3 DNA: TGTGCCATCAGCTCCTGCCCCGGTGGGGACTGCGAGCAGTACTTC
CDR3 protein: CAISSCPGGDCEQYF

J gene: TRBJ1-3
D gene: .
clone size: .
V gene: TRBV5-4
CDR3 DNA: TGTGCCAGCAGCAAGGGACAACAATCTGGAAACACCATATATTTT
CDR3 protein: CASSKGQQSGNTIYF

J gene: TRBJ2-7
D gene: .
clone size: .
V gene: TRBV28
CDR3 DNA: TGTGCCACCGCGGACAGGAGGGATAACGAGCAGTACTTC
CDR3 protein: CATADRRDNEQYF

J gene: TRBJ1-1
D gene: .
clone size: .
V gene: TRBV2
CDR3 DNA: TGTGCCAGCACTCGGGGAGAGAACACTGAAGCTTTCTTT
CDR3 protein: CASTRGENTEAFF

J gene: TRBJ1-1
D gene: .
clone size: .
V gene: TRBV6-2/TRBV6-3
CDR3 DNA: TGTGCCAGCAGTTCCGATACGAACGGGGGAGACACTGAAGCTTTCTTT
CDR3 protein: CASSSDTNGGDTEAFF

J gene: TRBJ2-3
D gene: TRBD2
clone size: once
V gene: TRBV5-1
CDR3 DNA: TGCGCCAGCAGCTGGACGACTAGCGGGATTACAGATACGCAGTATTTT
CDR3 protein: CASSWTTSGITDTQYF

J gene: TRBJ1-4
D gene: TRBD1
clone size: .
V gene: TRBV19
CDR3 DNA: TGTGCCAGTAGCCCTGACAGGGTTAATGAAAAACTGTTTTTT
CDR3 protein: CASSPDRVNEKLFF

J gene: TRBJ1-3
D gene: TRBD1
clone size: .
V gene: TRBV3-1/TRBV3-2
CDR3 DNA: TGTGCCAGCAGCCTAGACAGGGCCCCTGGAAACACCATATATTTT
CDR3 protein: CASSLDRAPGNTIYF

J gene: TRBJ1-4
D gene: TRBD1
clone size: few
V gene: TRBV7-9
CDR3 DNA: TGTGCCAGCAGCTCAACCGGGACAGAGAATGAAAAACTGTTTTTT
CDR3 protein: CASSSTGTENEKLFF

J gene: TRBJ2-7
D gene: .
clone size: .
V gene: TRBV2
CDR3 DNA: TGTGCCAGCACCGAACAGGGGACTAGAACCTACGAGCAGTACTTC
CDR3 protein: CASTEQGTRTYEQYF